Described below is a single T cell receptor beta chain sequence and its context. The data originate from a study of blood T cell repertoires in COVID-19. The overall study: Some COVID-19 samples were acute and others convalescent; all came from the United States, Italy and Spain. PBMCs, B-cell-depleted T cells, or T cells provided the cDNA or gDNA that made up the material.

Per the germline V gene, CDR1 is SGHRS and CDR2 is YFSETQ. The CDR3 is 14 residues long. V dropped 4 bases and J dropped 5 bases, with 13 bases sitting between them. Per the original methods: By means of reference gene primer amplification, nucleated cell counts were estimated. Sequencing was performed with immunoSEQ multiplex PCR; in TCRdb, only in-frame clones are kept and a portion is missing. That table furnishes V, J and clone size, whereas the DNA furnished D and trimming. Here the sample spans 110,000 to 150,000 clones, around 81% being singletons. The chain recombines TRBV5-1 with TRBJ2-1; D is perhaps TRBD2 (6 bases). The sequenced material came from peripheral blood. This receptor was obtained from a human donor in a cohort sampled during active COVID-19. The DNA for the CDR3 is TGCGCCAGCAGCCGCCGGGACTCAGACAATGAGCAGTTCTTC. Protein sequence: CASSRRDSDNEQFF.